The 10 T cell receptor beta chains given below trace back to one sample, sequenced in a study of brain T cells in children with intractable seizures. Libraries were prepared by immunoSEQ multiplex PCR; TCRdb keeps only in-frame clonotypes and omits some of them. The sample records around 44,000 clones, 75% to 95% being singletons. The starting material was peripheral blood, obtained at surgery. The source is a girl aged 2 to 9 with tuberous sclerosis and intractable seizures.

This chain connects TRBV27 to TRBJ2-2, with TRBD2 matching 10 bases. The CDR3 consists of 15 residues. Germline CDR1 is MNHEY and CDR2 is SMNVEV (reference sequence). V trimming: 7 bases; J trimming: 7 bases; junction bases outside the gene matches: 9. The CDR3 sequence is CASTKAGGPDGELFF. The CDR3 DNA sequence: TGTGCCAGCACAAAAGCGGGGGGGCCCGACGGGGAGCTGTTTTTT.

This chain links TRBV6-1 with TRBJ1-6; TRBD1 matches at 9 bases. V shed 3 bases, J shed 7 bases, and the junction held 7 bases outside the gene matches. This CDR3 is built from 16 residues. Germline CDR1 and CDR2: MNHNS and SASEGT. CDR3 protein: CASSDGQGRMNSPLHF. In nucleotides, the CDR3 is TGTGCCAGCAGTGATGGACAGGGGCGAATGAATTCACCCCTCCACTTT.

The chain has TRBV6-6 and TRBJ2-7, with 9 nucleotides matching TRBD1. Germline CDR1 reads MNHNY; CDR2 reads SVGAGI (reference sequence). Trimming took 5 bases from V and 7 from J; bases not matched to a gene: 6. The length of the CDR3 is 13 residues. This CDR3 is CASSAQGAREQYV. The CDR3 DNA reads as TGTGCCAGCAGTGCACAGGGGGCGCGAGAGCAGTACGTC.

This chain links TRBV18 with TRBJ2-7; TRBD1 is a possible D gene (5 bases). V was shortened by 1 base and J by 3 bases, with 19 bases between the two germline ends. Germline V gives CDR1 KGHSH, CDR2 LQKENI. The CDR3 sequence is 17 residues long. The CDR3 DNA is TGTGCCAGCTCACCACGAAGGAGTGCAGGGCAGAGCTACGAGCAGTACTTC. Translating it yields CASSPRRSAGQSYEQYF.

The gene calls are TRBV5-4 and TRBJ2-5; D tentatively reads TRBD1 or TRBD2 (5 bases each). In germline, CDR1 is SGHNT, CDR2 YYREEE (reference sequence). The CDR3 length is 17 residues. V lost 1 base and J 1 base, leaving 17 bases between the germline ends. This CDR3 is CASSLIGDPFLQETQYF. The CDR3 DNA sequence: TGTGCCAGCAGCTTGATCGGGGACCCTTTTCTCCAAGAGACCCAGTACTTC.

The chain uses TRBV7-2 and TRBJ2-3, with D perhaps matching TRBD1 (6 bases). The germline CDR1 and CDR2 sequences are SGHTA and FQGNSA. The CDR3 has 15 amino acids. The V and J ends lost 5 bases and 7 bases respectively, with 19 bases between them. In DNA form, the CDR3 reads TGTGCCAGCAGCGGACCGGGACAAACCTTTCATACGCAGTATTTT. Protein product: CASSGPGQTFHTQYF.

The chain is built from TRBV27 and TRBJ2-7; D is possibly TRBD2 (6 bases). Trimming took 6 bases from V and 2 from J, leaving 17 bases between them. The CDR3 totals 15 residues. Germline CDR1 reads MNHEY; CDR2 reads SMNVEV (reference sequence). For the CDR3, the DNA is TGTGCCAGCAGCCCCACATTGGGGGGACCCTACGAGCAGTACTTC. Translating gives CASSPTLGGPYEQYF.

This clone was seen once. The rearrangement links TRBV19 to TRBJ2-1; 8 positions agree with TRBD2. With 5 bases clipped from V and 0 bases from J, the junction kept 6 bases outside the gene matches. Looked up from germline, CDR1 is LNHDA and CDR2 is SQIVND (reference sequence). The CDR3 extends over 16 amino acids. The CDR3 here is CASSPRGGSSYNEQFF. Written as DNA, the CDR3 is TGTGCCAGTAGTCCCCGCGGGGGGAGCTCCTACAATGAGCAGTTCTTC.

This chain connects TRBV12-3 or TRBV12-4 to TRBJ1-6, with D perhaps TRBD1 (6 bases). The V end lost 7 bases, the J end lost 11 bases, and 12 bases lay between the germline ends. CDR3 size: 12 residues. This CDR3 reads CASTGGAPPLHF. The CDR3 DNA sequence: TGTGCCAGCACCGGGGGGGCTCCACCCCTCCACTTT.

The chain is built from TRBV6-5 and TRBJ1-4, with 9 bases that match TRBD1. Germline V gives CDR1 MNHEY, CDR2 SVGAGI. CDR3 length: 14 residues. Trimming took 8 bases from V and 3 from J; bases not matched to a gene: 4. CDR3 bases: TGTGCCAGCTCCAGGGACAGGGCTAATGAAAAACTGTTTTTT. This translates into CASSRDRANEKLFF.